This TCR beta chain emerged from a study of T cells after yellow fever vaccination (dated by TCRdb to about 2019). In terms of the full investigation: The SMART-Seq v4 Ultra Low Input RNA kit was used to prepare libraries from fractions with low cell numbers. Blood samples were taken at several timepoints before and after primary and secondary immunization, and bulk PBMC replicates and cell subsets were isolated. Two healthy male donors, one aged 18 to 30 and one aged 30 to 40 years, made up the cohort. To follow T-cell clones before and after primary and booster YFV17D yellow fever vaccination, bulk TCR alpha and beta repertoires were sequenced over time.

The CDR3 covers 14 residues, taking in both the cysteine and the phenylalanine. The DNA shown is the 42-base CDR3, in frame from base 1. CDR1 and CDR2, looked up from the germline V gene, are MNHNS and SASEGT. V is cut by 6 bases and J by 3 bases, and the space between the germline ends is 15 bases. In light of the paper, this sample's treatment or condition label describes: live attenuated yellow fever vaccine strain. At each blood-draw timepoint, two biological replicates of bulk PBMCs were obtained. PBMCs were isolated from peripheral blood using a standard Ficoll-Paque protocol. RNA was extracted with TriZol from bulk PBMCs, CD4 and CD8 fractions, and dextramer-positive and dextramer-negative fractions. This clonotype was detected only a few times. Its antigen is currently not known. It has no much larger one-base neighbor in the sample; base qualities were not kept. TCR cDNA was made using 5'RACE template switching, a step that added a universal primer site and unique molecular identifiers. cDNA synthesis was primed from both the TCR alpha and TCR beta constant segments. Two PCR steps were used to amplify libraries, with sample barcodes and sequencing adapters being added in the second step. Sequencing of libraries was performed on Illumina HiSeq 2500 (2x100 bp) or NovaSeq (2x150 bp). On the authors' methods: Demultiplexing of reads and collapsing into UMI consensus sequences were performed with MIGEC, and V(D)J alignment was carried out with MiXCR. Vaccine-responding clonotypes were defined with edgeR using replicate PBMC samples, requiring FDR below 0.01 and a log2 fold change above 5 up to day 15. CD4 or CD8 identity was assigned to each bulk clonotype according to whether the clonotype was present at higher abundance in the sequenced CD4 repertoire or the sequenced CD8 repertoire. TCRdb trimmed the raw reads at Q25, called clones with MiXCR and kept productive beta chains. For every CDR3 protein sequence, its rows merge into one entry that carries the most common genes and DNA. TCRdb, not the original authors, processed these V and J calls. Across this sample there are under 700,000 distinct CDR3 sequences, with roughly a sixth seen only once. The ten biggest clones cover approximately 15% of the sample.

Broader findings and caveats from the paper: Compared with the primary T-cell response, the secondary T-cell response was weaker but faster, peaking on day 5 rather than day 15. After the booster, most clones that had expanded after primary vaccination were detected again (around 96% of CD4 and 70% to 90% of CD8), suggesting broad maintenance of memory. A small fraction of clonotypes appeared in both the CD4 and CD8 compartments, likely as a result of convergent recombination. Because the study included only two donors, the extent to which the findings can be generalized is limited. FACS-sorted repertoires could contain abundant contaminating clonotypes from the bulk population, so computational filtering was required.

The sample consisted of PBMCs, taken less than 6 days after the first yellow fever vaccination. Recombination connected TRBV6-1 to TRBJ2-7, with a tentative D call of TRBD1 or TRBD2, each matching 5 bases. The receptor was isolated from a man aged 18 to 30 who received the YFV17D yellow fever vaccine. The CDR3 region has the sequence CASRHRDLYYEQYF. The DNA sequence reads TGTGCCAGCAGGCACCGGGACCTCTACTACGAGCAGTACTTC.